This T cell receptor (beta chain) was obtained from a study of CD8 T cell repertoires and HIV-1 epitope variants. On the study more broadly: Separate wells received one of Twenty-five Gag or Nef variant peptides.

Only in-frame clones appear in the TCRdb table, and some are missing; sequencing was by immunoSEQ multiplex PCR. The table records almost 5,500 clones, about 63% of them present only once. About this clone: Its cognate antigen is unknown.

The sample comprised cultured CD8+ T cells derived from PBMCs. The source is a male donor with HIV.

The CDR3 spells CASSLDSTDTQYF. The CDR3 DNA is TGTGCCAGCAGTCTTGACTCAACAGATACGCAGTATTTT. This rearrangement joins TRBV28 to TRBJ2-3; D unclear. CDR1 MDHEN and CDR2 SYDVKM come from the germline V gene. CDR3 length equals 13 residues. Trimming pared 5 bases from V and 3 bases from J, leaving 9 bases between. Complete variable domain (other parts from reference TRBV28 and TRBJ2-3): DVKVTQSSRYLVKRTGEKVFLECVQDMDHENMFWYRQDPGLGLRLIYFSYDVKMKEKGDIPEGYSVSREKKERFSLILESASTNQTSMYLCASSLDSTDTQYFGPGTRLTVL.